These 29 T cell receptor beta chains were sequenced from one sample in a study of blood T cells in healthy people across ages. A J-beta primer mix and a sample-barcoded 5' primer were used in a second PCR of roughly 7 to 12 cycles. MiXCR was run by TCRdb on the 5' RACE reads, yielding one entry per CDR3 protein. The table has approximately 810,000 distinct CDR3 sequences, around 30% seen once; the top ten hold roughly 17%. What was sequenced was blood. The origin of the receptors is an elderly woman in good health.

The chain couples TRBV20-1 to TRBJ2-6; perhaps D is TRBD1 or TRBD2 (5 bases each). Germline assignment: CDR1 DFQATT and CDR2 SNEGSKA (reference sequence). The CDR3 extends over 15 amino acids. V was cut by 7 bases and J by 2 bases, with 15 bases left in between. CDR3 bases: TGCAGTGGACGAGGGGCAGGGCCTGGGGCCAACGTCCTGACTTTC. The encoded protein is CSGRGAGPGANVLTF.

The V and J genes are TRBV20-1 and TRBJ2-3, with a weak D call TRBD1 (6 bases). Germline assignment: CDR1 DFQATT and CDR2 SNEGSKA (reference sequence). Trimming shortened V by 2 bases and J by 1 base, and 13 bases separated the two germline ends. This CDR3 has 15 amino acids. CDR3 in DNA: TGCAGTGCTAGAAACAGGGAGAGGGGCACAGATACGCAGTATTTT. This sequence encodes CSARNRERGTDTQYF.

This clonotype was detected ten times or more. The chain recombines TRBV9 with TRBJ1-2; D uncertain. Germline V gene data show CDR1 as SGDLS and CDR2 as YYNGEE. CDR3 length: 12 residues. Trimming removed 0 bases at V and 6 bases at J, with 6 bases between. The CDR3 loop is CASSVAVDGYTF. Written as DNA, the CDR3 is TGTGCCAGCAGCGTAGCTGTGGATGGCTACACCTTC. Complete variable domain (other parts from reference TRBV9 and TRBJ1-2): DSGVTQTPKHLITATGQRVTLRCSPRSGDLSVYWYQQSLDQGLQFLIQYYNGEERAKGNILERFSAQQFPDLHSELNLSSLELGDSALYFCASSVAVDGYTFGSGTRLTVV.

This clonotype was detected a few times. V gene TRBV15 combines with J gene TRBJ2-7, with D unresolved. CDR3 length equals 14 residues. The germline CDR1 and CDR2 sequences are LNHNV and YYDKDF (reference sequence). V lost 2 bases and J 2 bases, leaving 10 bases between the germline ends. CDR3 DNA: TGTGCCACCAGCAGATCCGAGTTCCCCTACGAGCAGTACTTC. Protein product: CATSRSEFPYEQYF.

Worth noting for this clonotype: A read error may be the cause here, since a much bigger clone is one base away. CDR3 coding DNA: TGCAGTGCGAGTCGCAGGGTGGGGCAACAAGAGACCCAGTACTTC. Its translation: CSASRRVGQQETQYF. V is TRBV20-1 and J is TRBJ2-5; TRBD1 might be the D (5 bases). V shed 6 bases and J shed 2 bases, with 19 bases lying between them. CDR1 and CDR2 (germline): DFQATT, SNEGSKA (reference sequence). The CDR3 covers 15 residues.

The chain is built from TRBV5-1 and TRBJ2-7, with TRBD1 matching over 9 bases. There are 15 residues in the CDR3. Germline CDR1 reads SGHRS; CDR2 reads YFSETQ. Unmatched junction bases numbered 8, after V lost 4 bases and J lost 3 bases. The CDR3 DNA sequence: TGCGCCAGCAGCGTCCGGGACAGGGTTGTCTACGAGCAGTACTTC. Translated: CASSVRDRVVYEQYF.

About this clonotype itself: Since a much larger clone is just one base distant, this may be a read error. The chain couples TRBV2 to TRBJ2-3; perhaps TRBD2 as D (7 bases). The CDR3 is 16 residues long. The V gene's germline CDR1 is SNHLY and CDR2 FYNNEI. CDR3 sequence reads: CASSEAGGGRTDMQYF. The CDR3 bases are TGTGCCAGCAGTGAAGCGGGCGGGGGAAGGACAGATATGCAGTATTTT.

A single count supports this clonotype. With a much larger clone just one base away, this may be a read error. CDR3 nucleotides: TGCAGTGCTTGCTTTCCTGGGGCCAACGTCCTGACTTTC. As protein: CSACFPGANVLTF. V usage is TRBV20-1 and J usage is TRBJ2-6; the D is unclear. Trimming shortened V by 5 bases and J by 2 bases, and 7 bases separated the two germline ends. The germline CDR1 and CDR2 sequences are DFQATT and SNEGSKA (reference sequence). The CDR3 is 13 residues long.

This clonotype was detected only once. CDR3 in DNA: TGCAGTGCTACCCGTTCCGGAATCATTGAAGCTTTCTTT. This encodes CSATRSGIIEAFF. The chain carries TRBV20-1 and TRBJ1-1; unclear D gene. The germline CDR1 and CDR2 sequences are DFQATT and SNEGSKA (reference sequence). The CDR3 extends over 13 amino acids. V dropped 4 bases and J dropped 7 bases, with 16 bases sitting between them.

The chain combines TRBV5-5 with TRBJ2-5, with D possibly matching TRBD2 (6 bases). CDR1 and CDR2 from the germline V gene are SGHKS and YYEKEE (reference sequence). The CDR3 is made up of 15 amino acids. Between the trimmed V and J ends, which lost 1 base and 5 bases, there was a span of 15 bases. The CDR3 protein is CASSLYVSRGETQYF. CDR3 DNA sequence: TGTGCCAGCAGCTTGTATGTCTCCCGGGGGGAGACCCAGTACTTC.

With respect to this clonotype: A single base separates this from a much larger clone, so it may be a read error. The chain carries TRBV5-1 and TRBJ1-1, with D possibly matching TRBD1 (6 bases). Between the trimmed V and J ends, which lost 4 bases and 4 bases, there was a span of 17 bases. The germline CDR1 and CDR2 sequences are SGHRS and YFSETQ. The CDR3 is made up of 15 amino acids. The CDR3 region has the DNA TGCGCCAGCAGCGACTCAGGGGCCCTTAGCACTGAAGCTTTCTTT. This translates into CASSDSGALSTEAFF. Drawing the rest from reference TRBV5-1 and TRBJ1-1, the complete variable domain is KAGVTQTPRYLIKTRGQQVTLSCSPISGHRSVSWYQQTPGQGLQFLFEYFSETQRNKGNFPGRFSGRQFSNSRSEMNVSTLELGDSALYLCASSDSGALSTEAFFGQGTRLTVV.

This clonotype was observed a few times. V usage is TRBV24-1 and J usage is TRBJ1-5, with 8 bases aligning to TRBD1. CDR3 length equals 13 residues. Germline V gene sequence: CDR1 KGHDR, CDR2 SFDVKD. Trimming removed 7 bases from V and 8 bases from J; junction bases left unmatched: 6. The CDR3 DNA follows: TGTGCCACCAGCGACAGGGGTGGGAAGCCCCAGCATTTT. Its protein is CATSDRGGKPQHF.

This clonotype was recorded many times. This sequence joins TRBV20-1 and TRBJ2-5; D is unresolved. The CDR3 has 14 amino acids. In germline, CDR1 is DFQATT, CDR2 SNEGSKA (reference sequence). V lost 5 bases and J 4 bases, leaving 17 bases between the germline ends. CDR3 nucleotides: TGCAGTGCTGCACCATGGAATACCTTAGAGACCCAGTACTTC. It yields the protein CSAAPWNTLETQYF.

This clonotype has ten or more counts. The chain is built from TRBV5-1 and TRBJ2-7; a weak D match, TRBD1 (6 bases). CDR1 and CDR2 (germline): SGHRS, YFSETQ. The length of the CDR3 is 15 residues. Trimming cost V 4 bases and J 3 bases, with 17 bases left between them. Written as DNA, the CDR3 is TGCGCCAGCAGCCAAACAGGGAATATTCGCTACGAGCAGTACTTC. Protein: CASSQTGNIRYEQYF.

The CDR3 here is CASSIGYSNQPQHF. As DNA, the CDR3 is TGTGCCAGCAGTATCGGTTATAGCAATCAGCCCCAGCATTTT. This rearrangement joins TRBV28 to TRBJ1-5; D is unresolved. The V gene's germline CDR1 is MDHEN and CDR2 SYDVKM. Trimming removed 5 bases from V and 0 bases from J, with 8 bases in between. This CDR3 comprises 14 residues.

Comments on this clonotype: This may stem from a read error, because a much larger clone lies one nucleotide away. The CDR3 DNA reads as TGCAGTGCTACGGACAAGAAGGCTAGCACAGATACGCAGTATTTT. This codes for CSATDKKASTDTQYF. J is TRBJ2-3 and V is TRBV20-1; maybe TRBD1 (5 bases). V lost 4 bases, J lost 0 bases, and 14 bases lay in between. Germline V gives CDR1 DFQATT, CDR2 SNEGSKA (reference sequence). This CDR3 spans 15 amino acids.

This clonotype was found many times. J is TRBJ1-6 and V is TRBV6-2 or TRBV6-3; possibly TRBD1 for D (5 bases). V was pared by 6 bases and J by 7 bases, with 19 bases between. This CDR3 has 16 residues. In germline, CDR1 is MNHEY, CDR2 SVGEGT. CDR3 amino acids: CASRILTGRLNSPLHF. CDR3 bases: TGTGCCAGCAGGATCTTGACGGGACGGCTAAATTCACCCCTCCACTTT.

The V and J genes are TRBV7-2 and TRBJ1-1; D is uncertain. The CDR3 is made up of 13 amino acids. The V and J ends lost 4 bases and 1 base respectively, with 7 bases between them. Germline assignment: CDR1 SGHTA and CDR2 FQGNSA. In DNA, the CDR3 is TGTGCCAGCAGCTCATACACGAACACTGAAGCTTTCTTT. Amino acids: CASSSYTNTEAFF. Drawing the rest from reference TRBV7-2 and TRBJ1-1, the complete variable domain is GAGVSQSPSNKVTEKGKDVELRCDPISGHTALYWYRQSLGQGLEFLIYFQGNSAPDKSGLPSDRFSAERTGGSVSTLTIQRTQQEDSAVYLCASSSYTNTEAFFGQGTRLTVV.

As to this clonotype: This sequence may be a read error, since a much larger clone differs from it by one base. This chain links TRBV27 with TRBJ1-2; D not resolved. With 3 bases removed from V and 9 bases from J, the gap between germline ends came to 14 bases. In germline, CDR1 is MNHEY, CDR2 SMNVEV (reference sequence). This CDR3 has 13 residues. This chain's CDR3 is CASSLRAGASYTF. CDR3 coding DNA: TGTGCCAGCAGTTTGAGGGCAGGTGCTAGCTACACCTTC.

Comment on this clonotype: This clone may be a read error of a much larger clone one base away. This chain uses TRBV5-1 with TRBJ2-1; 7 positions agree with TRBD2. Germline loops: CDR1 SGHRS, CDR2 YFSETQ. Trimming took 0 bases from V and 5 from J; bases not matched to a gene: 8. This CDR3 contains 16 residues. CDR3 amino acids: CASSLGGLEGDNEQFF. In DNA, the CDR3 is TGCGCCAGCAGCTTGGGTGGACTAGAGGGTGACAATGAGCAGTTCTTC.

The table lists this clonotype with many counts. The chain has TRBV9 and TRBJ1-2; tentative D call: TRBD1 (6 bases). The CDR3 runs to 14 residues. V was clipped by 6 bases and J by 0 bases, with 12 bases between them. Germline V gene data show CDR1 as SGDLS and CDR2 as YYNGEE. For the CDR3, the DNA is TGTGCCAGCACCAAACAGGGAGCTAACTATGGCTACACCTTC. Translation gives CASTKQGANYGYTF.

Ten or more counts support this clonotype. V and J are TRBV20-1 and TRBJ2-3; perhaps TRBD2 as D (5 bases). V lost 0 bases to trimming and J lost 8 bases, with 12 bases between them. The germline V gene has CDR1 DFQATT and CDR2 SNEGSKA (reference sequence). The CDR3 is 13 residues long. CDR3 nucleotide sequence: TGCAGTGCTAGAGATTCTATGGCGGGTACGCAGTATTTT. This sequence encodes CSARDSMAGTQYF.

The chain uses TRBV7-3 and TRBJ1-2; TRBD1 agrees at 8 bases. V shed 8 bases, J shed 7 bases, and the junction held 12 bases outside the gene matches. The CDR3 extends over 14 amino acids. Germline CDR1 and CDR2: SGHTA and FQGTGA. DNA for the CDR3: TGTGCCAGCGGCGTCGGACAGGGAGAAGCTGGCTACACCTTC. Amino acids: CASGVGQGEAGYTF.

This clonotype was detected many times. The V and J genes are TRBV7-2 and TRBJ2-5; no firm D call. Trimming shortened V by 0 bases and J by 0 bases, and 8 bases separated the two germline ends. The CDR3 covers 15 residues. The germline CDR1 and CDR2 sequences are SGHTA and FQGNSA. The CDR3 DNA sequence: TGTGCCAGCAGCTTAGCGATGACATACCAAGAGACCCAGTACTTC. Its protein is CASSLAMTYQETQYF.

As regards this clonotype: A read error may be the cause here, since a much bigger clone is one base away. V and J are TRBV28 and TRBJ2-7, with 9 bases that match TRBD1. Germline CDR1 and CDR2: MDHEN and SYDVKM. This CDR3 is 14 amino acids long. Here the CDR3 reads CGSKFTGGSYEQYF. The CDR3 coding sequence is TGTGGCAGCAAATTTACAGGGGGCAGCTACGAGCAGTACTTC.

The chain carries TRBV12-3 or TRBV12-4 and TRBJ1-2; 11 bases align to TRBD1. Germline trimming cut 5 bases from V and 5 bases from J; bases unmatched to any gene: 4. The CDR3 loop spans 14 amino acids. This CDR3 reads CASSRDRGVYGYTF. The CDR3 coding sequence is TGTGCCAGCAGTCGGGACAGGGGGGTTTATGGCTACACCTTC.

In the case of this clonotype: Just one base apart from a much larger clone, this may be a read error. The chain employs TRBV12-3 or TRBV12-4 and TRBJ2-5; D unresolved. The J call may be incorrect, as the DNA end agrees better with TRBJ2-7. The CDR3 totals 14 residues. The CDR3 bases are TGTGCCAGCAGGCTTTCAGATGGGTCCTGCGAGCAGTACTTC. Translation gives CASRLSDGSCEQYF.

For this clonotype: At one end the junction does not follow the germline gene, possibly because of a read error. The gene calls are TRBV5-1 and TRBJ1-4, with 8 bases lining up with TRBD1. The germline gives CDR1 SGHRS, CDR2 YFSETQ. CDR3 length: 15 amino acids. The CDR3 is CASSLADRGNGKLFF. The CDR3 nucleotides are TGCGCCAGCAGCTTGGCTGACAGGGGTAATGGAAAACTGTTTTTT.

This clonotype came up many times. The rearrangement links TRBV6-1 to TRBJ2-1, with D uncertain. Looked up from germline, CDR1 is MNHNS and CDR2 is SASEGT. CDR3 length: 14 amino acids. V was cut by 3 bases and J by 5 bases, with 11 bases left in between. The CDR3, as DNA: TGTGCCAGCAGTGACTGGCTAGTCGACAATGAGCAGTTCTTC. This codes for CASSDWLVDNEQFF.